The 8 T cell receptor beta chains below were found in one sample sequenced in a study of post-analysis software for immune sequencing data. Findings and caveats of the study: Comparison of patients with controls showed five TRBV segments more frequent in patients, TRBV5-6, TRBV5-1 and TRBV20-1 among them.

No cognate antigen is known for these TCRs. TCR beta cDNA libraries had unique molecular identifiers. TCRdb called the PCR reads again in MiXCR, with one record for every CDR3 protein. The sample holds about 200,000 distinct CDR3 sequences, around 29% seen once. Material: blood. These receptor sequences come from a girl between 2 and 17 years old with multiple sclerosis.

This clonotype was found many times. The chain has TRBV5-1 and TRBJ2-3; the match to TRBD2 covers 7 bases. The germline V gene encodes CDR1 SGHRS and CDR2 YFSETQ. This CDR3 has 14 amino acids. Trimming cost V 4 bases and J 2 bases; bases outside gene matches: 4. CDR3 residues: CASSPGTTTDTQYF. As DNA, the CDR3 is TGCGCCAGCAGCCCCGGGACTACCACAGATACGCAGTATTTT.

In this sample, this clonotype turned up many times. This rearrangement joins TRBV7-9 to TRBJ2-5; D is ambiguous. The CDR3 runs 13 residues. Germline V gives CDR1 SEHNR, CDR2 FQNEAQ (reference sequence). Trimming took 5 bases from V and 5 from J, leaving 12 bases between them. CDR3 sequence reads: CASSPSGSETQYF. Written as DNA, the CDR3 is TGTGCCAGCAGCCCCTCCGGGTCGGAGACCCAGTACTTC.

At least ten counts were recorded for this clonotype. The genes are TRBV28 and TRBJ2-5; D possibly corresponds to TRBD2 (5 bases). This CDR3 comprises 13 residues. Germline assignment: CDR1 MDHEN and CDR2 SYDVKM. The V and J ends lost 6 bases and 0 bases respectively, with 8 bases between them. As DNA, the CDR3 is TGTGCCAGCAGAGAGGGTTACCAAGAGACCCAGTACTTC. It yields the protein CASREGYQETQYF.

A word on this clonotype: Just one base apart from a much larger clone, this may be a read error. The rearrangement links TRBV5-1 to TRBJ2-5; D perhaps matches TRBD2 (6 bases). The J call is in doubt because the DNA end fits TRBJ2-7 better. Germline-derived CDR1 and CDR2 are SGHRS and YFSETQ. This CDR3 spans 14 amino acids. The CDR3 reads CASSWAGGNYEQYF. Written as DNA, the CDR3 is TGCGCCAGCAGCTGGGCCGGCGGGAACTACGAGCAGTACTTC.

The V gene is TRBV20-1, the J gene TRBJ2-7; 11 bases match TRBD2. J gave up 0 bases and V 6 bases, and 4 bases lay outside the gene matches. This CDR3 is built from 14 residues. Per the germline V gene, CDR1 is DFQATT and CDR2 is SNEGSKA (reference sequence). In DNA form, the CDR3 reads TGCAGTGCCGAGACTAGCGGGGTCTCCTACGAGCAGTACTTC. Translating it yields CSAETSGVSYEQYF.

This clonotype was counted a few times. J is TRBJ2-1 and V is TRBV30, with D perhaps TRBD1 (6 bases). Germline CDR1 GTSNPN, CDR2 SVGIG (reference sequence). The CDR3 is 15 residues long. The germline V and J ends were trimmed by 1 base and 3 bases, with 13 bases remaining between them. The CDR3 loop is CAWSALYRDYNEQFF. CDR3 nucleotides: TGTGCCTGGAGTGCTCTTTACAGGGACTACAATGAGCAGTTCTTC. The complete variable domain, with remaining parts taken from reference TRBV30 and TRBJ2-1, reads SQTIHQWPATLVQPVGSPLSLECTVEGTSNPNLYWYRQAAGRGLQLLFYSVGIGQISSEVPQNLSASRPQDRQFILSSKKLLLSDSGFYLCAWSALYRDYNEQFFGPGTRLTVL.

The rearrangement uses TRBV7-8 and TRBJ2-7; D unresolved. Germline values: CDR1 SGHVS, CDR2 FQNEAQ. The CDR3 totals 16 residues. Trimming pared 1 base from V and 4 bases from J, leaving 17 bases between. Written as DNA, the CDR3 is TGTGCCAGCAGCTTAGAGGCCCACCCAATGAATTACGAGCAGTACTTC. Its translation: CASSLEAHPMNYEQYF.

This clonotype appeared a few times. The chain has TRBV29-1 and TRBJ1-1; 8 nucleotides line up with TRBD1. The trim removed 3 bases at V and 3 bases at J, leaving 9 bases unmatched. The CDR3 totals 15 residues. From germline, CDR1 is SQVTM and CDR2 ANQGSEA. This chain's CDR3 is CSVDSSTGVDTEAFF. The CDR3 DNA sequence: TGCAGCGTTGATTCGTCGACAGGGGTTGACACTGAAGCTTTCTTT. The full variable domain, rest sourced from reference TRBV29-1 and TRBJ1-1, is SAVISQKPSRDICQRGTSLTIQCQVDSQVTMMFWYRQQPGQSLTLIATANQGSEATYESGFVIDKFPISRPNLTFSTLTVSNMSPEDSSIYLCSVDSSTGVDTEAFFGQGTRLTVV.